A selection of T cell receptor beta chains follows, all from one sample in a study of blood T cell repertoires in COVID-19. The protocol was immunoSEQ multiplex PCR, while the TCRdb copy is restricted to in-frame clones and leaves out a portion. The table lists 250,000 to 300,000 clones, around 86% of them singletons, with roughly 2.3% in the top ten. Input material: peripheral blood. These receptors were taken from a man in his fifties or sixties with acute or convalescent COVID-19. CDR3s include the opening cysteine and the closing phenylalanine or tryptophan. A D gene is named only where the DNA matches it firmly. A row's size may be missing; if present it is once, few, many or a size class.

>NA|NA|TRBV12-3/TRBV12-4|TRBJ1-2
TGTGCCAGCAGTTTTTATTATGGCTACACCTTC
CASSFYYGYTF
>TRBD1|NA|TRBV2|TRBJ1-5
TGTGCCAGCCTACCACAGGGGGCGGGTCAGCCCCAGCATTTT
CASLPQGAGQPQHF
>NA|NA|TRBV5-5|TRBJ1-1
TGTGCCAGCAGCTTGGGGCAGGGTTTTATCACTGAAGCTTTCTTT
CASSLGQGFITEAFF
>NA|NA|TRBV5-6|TRBJ1-6
TGTGCCAGCAGCCCAACAGGAAATAATTCACCCCTCCACTTT
CASSPTGNNSPLHF
>NA|NA|TRBV9|TRBJ2-2
TGTGCCAGCAGCGTAGGTCAGGGATGGTCCACCGGGGAGCTGTTTTTT
CASSVGQGWSTGELFF
>NA|NA|TRBV3-1/TRBV3-2|TRBJ2-7
TGTGCCAGCAGCCAAGCCCAGGGCGAGCAGTACTTC
CASSQAQGEQYF
>NA|NA|TRBV6-4|TRBJ1-2
TGTGCCAGCCGATCAGGGAACTATGGCTACACCTTC
CASRSGNYGYTF
>NA|NA|TRBV4-2|TRBJ1-2
TGTGCCAGCAGCCTAAGGCAACAGGTTAACTATGGCTACACCTTC
CASSLRQQVNYGYTF
>TRBD2|NA|TRBV5-1|TRBJ2-3
TGCGCCAGCAGCTTGGCCCTAGCGGGGGCCTTCACAGATACGCAGTATTTT
CASSLALAGAFTDTQYF
>NA|NA|TRBV2|TRBJ2-3
TGTGCCAGCAGTAATCTAGCTACGCAGTATTTT
CASSNLATQYF
>NA|NA|TRBV6-1|TRBJ2-5
TGTGCCAGCAGTGAAGATGGACGGGGTAGGGAGACCCAGTACTTC
CASSEDGRGRETQYF
>TRBD2|NA|TRBV11-2|TRBJ2-1
TGTGCCAGCAGCTTATTTCTTAGCGGGGGCGCAGAGGAGCAGTTCTTC
CASSLFLSGGAEEQFF
>NA|NA|TRBV19|TRBJ1-1
TGTGCCAGTAGTATTGGCAGGGTGGGCACTGAAGCTTTCTTT
CASSIGRVGTEAFF
>TRBD2|NA|TRBV7-9|TRBJ2-3
TGTGCCACCCAGATAGGTCAGGGGACTAGCGGAAACACAGATACGCAGTATTTT
CATQIGQGTSGNTDTQYF
>TRBD1|NA|TRBV5-1|TRBJ2-6
TGCGCCAGCAGCCTACAGGGGTCTGGGGCCAACGTCCTGACTTTC
CASSLQGSGANVLTF
>NA|NA|TRBV7-3|TRBJ2-1
TGTGCCAGCAGCTTGCGCGGTTCCTACAATGAGCAGTTCTTC
CASSLRGSYNEQFF
>NA|NA|TRBV2|TRBJ1-4
TGTGCCAGCAGTGACCCCAGGGTGAGGGAAAAACTGTTTTTT
CASSDPRVREKLFF
>TRBD1|once|TRBV9|TRBJ1-4
TGTGCCAGCAGCCCCCAGGGGGCCTTAAATGAAAAACTGTTTTTT
CASSPQGALNEKLFF
>NA|NA|TRBV7-9|TRBJ1-1
TGTGCCAGCAGCTTCGCCGACAGCCTTGAAGCTTTCTTT
CASSFADSLEAFF
>TRBD1|NA|TRBV5-4|TRBJ2-5
TGTGCCAGCAGCAAAAGGGACAGGGGGGTGGAGACCCAGTACTTC
CASSKRDRGVETQYF
>TRBD2|NA|TRBV30|TRBJ2-5
TGTGCCTGGAACCCCGGGACTAGTCTTGCGACCCAGTACTTC
CAWNPGTSLATQYF
>TRBD2|NA|TRBV7-2|TRBJ2-3
TGTGCCAGCAGCTTAACGGCGGGGGGGCCGACAGATACGCAGTATTTT
CASSLTAGGPTDTQYF
>NA|once|TRBV6-6|TRBJ2-5
TGTGCCAGCAGTTACTCGTCTAGTGGCAAAGAGACCCAGTACTTC
CASSYSSSGKETQYF
>NA|NA|TRBV7-9|TRBJ1-2
TGTGCCAGCAGCTTAGACAGTCTGTACACCTTC
CASSLDSLYTF
>NA|NA|TRBV5-4|TRBJ1-1
TGTGCCAGCAGCTTGGGAGGGATCAAGGACACTGAAGCTTTCTTT
CASSLGGIKDTEAFF
>TRBD1|NA|TRBV29-1|TRBJ2-7
TGCAGCGCAAAGGGGCAGGGGGCCTACGAGCAGTACTTC
CSAKGQGAYEQYF
>NA|NA|TRBV30|TRBJ1-1
TGTGCCTGGAGTTCGTTGGGGGCGGGTCATACTGAAGCTTTCTTT
CAWSSLGAGHTEAFF
>TRBD1|NA|TRBV29-1|TRBJ2-3
TGCAGCGTTGAGAAGCGACAGGGAGAGATGGCAGATACGCAGTATTTT
CSVEKRQGEMADTQYF
>TRBD1|NA|TRBV29-1|TRBJ1-1
TGCAGCGTTGAAAAACAGGGGGCGAACACTGAAGCTTTCTTT
CSVEKQGANTEAFF
>NA|NA|TRBV10-3|TRBJ1-6
TGTGCCATCAGGCCCGGAGGGTATTCACCCCTCCACTTT
CAIRPGGYSPLHF
>NA|NA|TRBV6-5|TRBJ2-7
TGTGCCAGTTACGGGACACCTACCTACGAGCAGTACTTC
CASYGTPTYEQYF
>TRBD2|NA|TRBV7-3|TRBJ2-1
TGTGCCAGCAGCTTGGCGGGGGGCCCCTACAATGAGCAGTTCTTC
CASSLAGGPYNEQFF
>NA|NA|TRBV29-1|TRBJ1-1
TGCAGCGGGACAGCCGAGAACACTGAAGCTTTCTTT
CSGTAENTEAFF
>TRBD1|NA|TRBV18|TRBJ1-2
TGTGCCAGCTCAGTGGGGACAGGGCCGCCTAACTATGGCTACACCTTC
CASSVGTGPPNYGYTF
>TRBD2|NA|TRBV5-1|TRBJ2-7
TGCGCCAGCAGCAATCATGGACTAGCGGGGAGCTACTACGAGCAGTACTTC
CASSNHGLAGSYYEQYF
>TRBD2|NA|TRBV18|TRBJ2-3
TGTGCCAGCTCACCTCACCGGGGACTAGCGTCTAGCACAGATACGCAGTATTTT
CASSPHRGLASSTDTQYF
>NA|few|TRBV2|TRBJ1-5
TGTGCCAGCAGTTCGGGGGAAGGAAGATCCATACAGCCCCAGCATTTT
CASSSGEGRSIQPQHF
>TRBD2|NA|TRBV19|TRBJ2-2
TGTGCCAGTACTAATCGGCTAGCGGGGGGTCTGAACACCGGGGAGCTGTTTTTT
CASTNRLAGGLNTGELFF
>TRBD2|NA|TRBV24-1|TRBJ2-1
TGTGCCACCAGTGATTGGGGGGGGGTTAATGAGCAGTTCTTC
CATSDWGGVNEQFF
>NA|NA|TRBV19|TRBJ1-2
TGTGCCAGTAGCTTGTCTTCGGGCCGCCGGGGGGGCGGCTACACCTTC
CASSLSSGRRGGGYTF
>NA|NA|TRBV5-1|TRBJ1-1
TGCGCCAGCAGCTTCAGGGGCACTGAAGCTTTCTTT
CASSFRGTEAFF
>TRBD1|NA|TRBV30|TRBJ1-5
TGTGCCTGGGGGACAGGGTCGGATCAGCCCCAGCATTTT
CAWGTGSDQPQHF